The rows below give T cell receptor beta chains drawn from one sample of a study of T cell responses to AZD1222 COVID-19 vaccine. Only in-frame clones appear in the TCRdb table, and some are missing; sequencing was by immunoSEQ multiplex PCR. Among 80,000 or so clones listed, approximately 90% were seen once. Material: peripheral blood, obtained on day 0 of AZD1222 vaccination. The receptors derive from an adult in good health. Each CDR3 is given with its conserved first and last residue. A D gene is named only where the DNA matches it firmly. A clone size is listed for some rows: how often the clone was seen (once, few, many), or a class if it is expanded.

j_gene: TRBJ1-2
v_gene: TRBV27
abundance: NA
d_gene: NA
CDR3aa: CASSFWPPSLRLRRGYTF
CDR3nt: TGTGCCAGCTCCTTTTGGCCCCCGTCTCTTCGACTGCGGCGTGGCTACACCTTC

j_gene: TRBJ1-1
v_gene: TRBV29-1
abundance: once
d_gene: NA
CDR3aa: CSVELRLEPNTEAFF
CDR3nt: TGCAGCGTTGAGTTACGGCTAGAACCGAACACTGAAGCTTTCTTT

j_gene: TRBJ1-1
v_gene: TRBV5-1
abundance: NA
d_gene: NA
CDR3aa: CASSPGGPPEGAFF
CDR3nt: TGCGCCAGCAGCCCCGGGGGACCCCCAGAGGGAGCTTTCTTT

j_gene: TRBJ2-7
v_gene: TRBV29-1
abundance: NA
d_gene: TRBD2
CDR3aa: CSVLTSGPYEQYF
CDR3nt: TGCAGCGTGCTGACTAGCGGCCCCTACGAGCAGTACTTC

j_gene: TRBJ2-3
v_gene: TRBV11-2
abundance: NA
d_gene: TRBD2
CDR3aa: CASSFGTSRSTDTQYF
CDR3nt: TGTGCCAGCAGCTTTGGGACTAGCCGTAGCACAGATACGCAGTATTTT

j_gene: TRBJ1-5
v_gene: TRBV30
abundance: NA
d_gene: TRBD1
CDR3aa: CAWSVGTGNQPQHF
CDR3nt: TGTGCCTGGAGTGTAGGGACAGGCAATCAGCCCCAGCATTTT

j_gene: TRBJ2-1
v_gene: TRBV7-9
abundance: NA
d_gene: NA
CDR3aa: CASSLLAGGINEQFF
CDR3nt: TGTGCCAGCAGCCTATTGGCAGGGGGGATAAATGAGCAGTTCTTC

j_gene: TRBJ1-2
v_gene: TRBV11-2
abundance: NA
d_gene: NA
CDR3aa: CASSQEGPGYTF
CDR3nt: TGTGCCAGCAGCCAGGAGGGGCCTGGCTACACCTTC

j_gene: TRBJ2-7
v_gene: TRBV5-1
abundance: NA
d_gene: TRBD1
CDR3aa: CASSFSATGAIYEQYF
CDR3nt: TGCGCCAGCAGCTTTAGCGCGACAGGGGCCATCTACGAGCAGTACTTC

j_gene: TRBJ2-3
v_gene: TRBV7-3
abundance: few
d_gene: NA
CDR3aa: CASSLRAADTQYF
CDR3nt: TGTGCCAGCAGCTTAAGGGCCGCAGATACGCAGTATTTT

j_gene: TRBJ2-7
v_gene: TRBV20-1
abundance: NA
d_gene: TRBD2
CDR3aa: CSASEGLASSEQYF
CDR3nt: TGCAGTGCTAGTGAGGGACTAGCGTCTTCCGAGCAGTACTTC

j_gene: TRBJ1-4
v_gene: TRBV2
abundance: NA
d_gene: NA
CDR3aa: CASREAGNEKLFF
CDR3nt: TGTGCCAGCAGAGAGGCGGGGAATGAAAAACTGTTTTTT

j_gene: TRBJ2-7
v_gene: TRBV19
abundance: once
d_gene: NA
CDR3aa: CASSRQAVLSGEQYF
CDR3nt: TGTGCCAGTAGTCGGCAGGCAGTGTTGTCGGGAGAGCAGTACTTC

j_gene: TRBJ1-5
v_gene: TRBV18
abundance: NA
d_gene: NA
CDR3aa: CASSRDGRSNQPQHF
CDR3nt: TGTGCCAGCTCACGAGACGGTCGGAGCAATCAGCCCCAGCATTTT